This T cell receptor beta chain is from a study of cytomegalovirus exposure and HLA in healthy donors. The PCR was carried out with 60 Vbeta primers and 13 Jbeta primers. Clones were read by immunoSEQ multiplex PCR, and TCRdb kept only the in-frame ones, dropping some. The sample lists approximately 82,000 clones; about four fifths were seen once. Healthy bone marrow donors made up the donor group. This clone was seen only a few times. This clonotype was obtained from a man aged 35 to 55 in good health and CMV-seronegative. The sequencing input was PBMCs.

The chain's CDR3 is CASSLGAYNEQFF. As DNA, the CDR3 is TGTGCCAGCAGCTTAGGGGCATACAATGAGCAGTTCTTC. The chain links TRBV7-9 to TRBJ2-1; D not certain. V was shortened by 1 base and J by 4 bases, with 5 bases between the two germline ends. The germline gives CDR1 SEHNR, CDR2 FQNEAQ (reference sequence). CDR3 size: 13 residues.